This T cell receptor beta chain is from a study of CD8+ T cells in alopecia areata. Treatment described: oral pan-JAK inhibitor, 5-10 mg twice daily. This clone has a handful of counts. Extraction of RNA preceded its reverse transcription into cDNA, which served as the sequencing template. Profiling relied on immunoSEQ multiplex PCR, and the TCRdb table lists in-frame clones only, not all of them. The sample includes about 180,000 clones, approximately 55% of them seen just once. This sequence originates from a human donor with alopecia areata. The material was CD8+ T cells sorted from blood, obtained at week 24, from a patient treated with tofacitinib.

The CDR3 nucleotides are TGTGCCAGCCTTTCGATGGGCGGGGGGCACGAGACCCAGTACTTC. It codes for CASLSMGGGHETQYF. The chain employs TRBV25-1 and TRBJ2-5; 8 positions match TRBD2. The V gene end was trimmed by 8 bases and the J gene end by 5 bases; junction bases not matched to a gene: 13. In germline, CDR1 is MGHDK, CDR2 SYGVNS. The CDR3 has 15 amino acids.